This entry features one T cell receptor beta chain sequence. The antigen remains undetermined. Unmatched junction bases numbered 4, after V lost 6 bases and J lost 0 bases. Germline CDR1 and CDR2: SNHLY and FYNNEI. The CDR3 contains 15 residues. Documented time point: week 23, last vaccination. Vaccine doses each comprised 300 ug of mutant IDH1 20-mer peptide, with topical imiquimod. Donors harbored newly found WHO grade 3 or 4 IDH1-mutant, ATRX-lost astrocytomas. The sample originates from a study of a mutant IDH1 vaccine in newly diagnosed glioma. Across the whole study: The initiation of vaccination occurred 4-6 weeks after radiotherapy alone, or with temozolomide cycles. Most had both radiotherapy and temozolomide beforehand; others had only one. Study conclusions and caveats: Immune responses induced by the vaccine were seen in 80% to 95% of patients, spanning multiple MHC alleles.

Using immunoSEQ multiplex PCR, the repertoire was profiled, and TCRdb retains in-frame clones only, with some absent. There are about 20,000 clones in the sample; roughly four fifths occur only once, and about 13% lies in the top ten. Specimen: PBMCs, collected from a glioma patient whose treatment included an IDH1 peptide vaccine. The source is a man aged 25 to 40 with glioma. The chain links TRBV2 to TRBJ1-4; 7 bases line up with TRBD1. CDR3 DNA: TGTGCCAGCAGACCCGGACAGGCAACTAATGAAAAACTGTTTTTT. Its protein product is CASRPGQATNEKLFF.